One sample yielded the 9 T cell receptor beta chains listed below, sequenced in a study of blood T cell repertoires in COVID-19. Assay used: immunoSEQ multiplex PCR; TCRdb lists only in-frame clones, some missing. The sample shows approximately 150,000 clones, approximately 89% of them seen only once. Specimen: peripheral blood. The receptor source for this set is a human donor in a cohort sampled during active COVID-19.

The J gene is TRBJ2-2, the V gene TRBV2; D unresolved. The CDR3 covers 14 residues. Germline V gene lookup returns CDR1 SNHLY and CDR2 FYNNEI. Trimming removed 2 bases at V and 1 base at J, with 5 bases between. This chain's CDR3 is CASSEWQNTGELFF. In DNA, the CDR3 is TGTGCCAGCAGTGAATGGCAGAACACCGGGGAGCTGTTTTTT. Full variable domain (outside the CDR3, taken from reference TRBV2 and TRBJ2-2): EPEVTQTPSHQVTQMGQEVILRCVPISNHLYFYWYRQILGQKVEFLVSFYNNEISEKSEIFDDQFSVERPDGSNFTLKIRSTKLEDSAMYFCASSEWQNTGELFFGEGSRLTVL.

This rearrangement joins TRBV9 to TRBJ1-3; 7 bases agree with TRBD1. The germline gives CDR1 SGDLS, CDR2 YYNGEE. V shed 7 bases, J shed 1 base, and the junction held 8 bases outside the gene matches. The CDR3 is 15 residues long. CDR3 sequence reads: CASGTGDLSGNTIYF. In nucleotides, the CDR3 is TGTGCCAGCGGTACAGGGGATTTGTCTGGAAACACCATATATTTT.

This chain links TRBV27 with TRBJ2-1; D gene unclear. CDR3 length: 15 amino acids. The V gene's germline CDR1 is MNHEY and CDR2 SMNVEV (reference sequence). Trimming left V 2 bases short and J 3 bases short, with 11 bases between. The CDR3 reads CASSLARRNYNEQFF. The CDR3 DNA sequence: TGTGCCAGCAGTTTAGCTCGGCGGAACTACAATGAGCAGTTCTTC.

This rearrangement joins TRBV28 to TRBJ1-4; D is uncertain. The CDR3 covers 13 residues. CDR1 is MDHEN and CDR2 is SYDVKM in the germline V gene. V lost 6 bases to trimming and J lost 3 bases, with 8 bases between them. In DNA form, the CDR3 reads TGTGCCAGCAGCACACCCTCTAATGAAAAACTGTTTTTT. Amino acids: CASSTPSNEKLFF. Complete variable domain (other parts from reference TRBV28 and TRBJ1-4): DVKVTQSSRYLVKRTGEKVFLECVQDMDHENMFWYRQDPGLGLRLIYFSYDVKMKEKGDIPEGYSVSREKKERFSLILESASTNQTSMYLCASSTPSNEKLFFGSGTQLSVL.

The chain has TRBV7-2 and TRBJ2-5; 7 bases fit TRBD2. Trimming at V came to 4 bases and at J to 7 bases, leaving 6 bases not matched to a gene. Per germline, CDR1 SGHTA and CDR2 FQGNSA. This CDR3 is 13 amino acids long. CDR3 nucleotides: TGTGCCAGCAGCTCTAGTGGGAGGGGGACCCAGTACTTC. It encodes CASSSSGRGTQYF.

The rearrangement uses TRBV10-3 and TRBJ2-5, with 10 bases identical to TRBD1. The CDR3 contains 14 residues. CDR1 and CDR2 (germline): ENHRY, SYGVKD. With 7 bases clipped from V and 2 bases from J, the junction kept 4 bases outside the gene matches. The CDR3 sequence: CAINPDRGQETQYF. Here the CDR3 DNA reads TGTGCCATCAACCCGGACAGGGGGCAAGAGACCCAGTACTTC.

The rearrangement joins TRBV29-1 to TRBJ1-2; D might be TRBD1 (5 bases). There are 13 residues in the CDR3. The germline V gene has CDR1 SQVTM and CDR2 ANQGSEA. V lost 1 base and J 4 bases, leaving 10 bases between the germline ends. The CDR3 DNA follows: TGCAGCGTTGAAGGGCGCGGGGCCTATGGCTACACCTTC. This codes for CSVEGRGAYGYTF.

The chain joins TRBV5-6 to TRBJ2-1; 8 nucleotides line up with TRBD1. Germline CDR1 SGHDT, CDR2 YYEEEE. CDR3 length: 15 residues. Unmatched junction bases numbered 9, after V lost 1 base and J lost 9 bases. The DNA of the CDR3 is TGTGCCAGCAGCTTGTTAATGGGACAGGCAGGTGAGCAGTTCTTC. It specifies CASSLLMGQAGEQFF.

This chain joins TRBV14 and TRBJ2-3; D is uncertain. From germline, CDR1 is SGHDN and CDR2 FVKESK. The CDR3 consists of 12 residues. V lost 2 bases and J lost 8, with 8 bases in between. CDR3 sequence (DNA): TGTGCCAGCAGCCAATCTTCCGGTACGCAGTATTTT. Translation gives CASSQSSGTQYF.